This TCR beta chain was captured by sequencing in a study of blood T cell repertoires in COVID-19. For the study at large: T cells, B-cell-depleted T cells, or PBMCs supplied cDNA or gDNA.

This clone came up once. V dropped 4 bases and J dropped 10; count of bases not matched to a gene: 9. CDR1 SGDLS and CDR2 YYNGEE come from the germline V gene. This CDR3 region has 15 residues. It was during active infection that Seattle patients were enrolled and then longitudinally followed. Method: immunoSEQ multiplex PCR; TCRdb's copy keeps in-frame clones and lacks some. The sample lists fewer than 700,000 clones, about 89% occurring once. The gene calls are TRBV9 and TRBJ2-1; TRBD2 aligns across 12 bases. This sequence was found in a woman aged 45-60 years with COVID-19, enrolled during active disease. Source material: peripheral blood. The CDR3 reads CASSPRLAGEQEQFF. Written as DNA, the CDR3 is TGTGCCAGCAGCCCGAGACTAGCGGGGGAACAAGAGCAGTTCTTC.